Following are 11 T cell receptor beta chains from one sample sequenced in a study of shared clonotypes between healthy human individuals. Generated by immunoSEQ multiplex PCR, the TCRdb table keeps only in-frame clones and is missing some. The sample has 520,000 or so clones, more than 65% seen once. The sample comprised PBMCs. Every receptor here comes from a woman aged 40 to 50 in good health. Some clones in this sample may be carry-over from other donors' samples.

This clone was seen many times. The CDR3 reads CASSLVPEAYNEQFF. The CDR3 DNA sequence: TGTGCCAGCAGCTTAGTTCCAGAGGCCTACAATGAGCAGTTCTTC. The chain recombines TRBV5-5 with TRBJ2-1; D is undetermined. The CDR3 is 15 residues long. The germline gives CDR1 SGHKS, CDR2 YYEKEE (reference sequence). V lost 2 bases, J lost 2 bases, and 11 bases lay in between. Looking up the rest from reference TRBV5-5 and TRBJ2-1 gives the full variable domain: DAGVTQSPTHLIKTRGQQVTLRCSPISGHKSVSWYQQVLGQGPQFIFQYYEKEERGRGNFPDRFSARQFPNYSSELNVNALLLGDSALYLCASSLVPEAYNEQFFGPGTRLTVL.

The chain joins TRBV30 to TRBJ2-7, with 14 positions matching TRBD2. The CDR3 sequence is 15 residues long. CDR1 and CDR2 (germline): GTSNPN, SVGIG (reference sequence). The trim removed 1 base at V and 5 bases at J, leaving 4 bases unmatched. The chain's CDR3 is CAWSEGLAGVDEQYF. CDR3 DNA: TGTGCCTGGAGTGAGGGACTAGCGGGAGTAGACGAGCAGTACTTC.

The chain has TRBV5-5 and TRBJ2-7; D remains unclear. Deletions cut 0 bases from V and 2 bases from J, with 12 bases between. The CDR3 length is 15 residues. Germline values: CDR1 SGHKS, CDR2 YYEKEE (reference sequence). The CDR3 spells CASSLVGVSAYEQYF. The DNA of the CDR3 is TGTGCCAGCAGCTTGGTTGGGGTATCGGCCTACGAGCAGTACTTC.

In regard to this clone: Other DNA variants within this sample encode the same CDR3. The J gene is TRBJ1-4, the V gene TRBV5-1; D ambiguous. The CDR3 has 13 residues. V shed 5 bases and J shed 1 base, with 6 bases lying between them. Germline CDR1 reads SGHRS; CDR2 reads YFSETQ. CDR3 DNA: TGCGCCAGCAGGAGAGAAACTAATGAAAAACTGTTTTTT. This codes for CASRRETNEKLFF.

The chain couples TRBV11-2 to TRBJ2-1; 7 nucleotides match TRBD2. The V gene end was trimmed by 5 bases and the J gene end by 8 bases; junction bases not matched to a gene: 12. CDR3 size: 15 residues. The germline V gene has CDR1 SGHAT and CDR2 FQNNGV. CDR3 loop: CASSRGTGGFDEQFF. The CDR3, as DNA: TGTGCCAGCAGCCGCGGGACGGGGGGTTTCGATGAGCAGTTCTTC.

The gene calls are TRBV27 and TRBJ2-5; D unclear. The CDR3 has 14 residues. Trimming took off 8 bases at V and 2 bases at J, with 15 bases between the two ends. Germline V gene sequence: CDR1 MNHEY, CDR2 SMNVEV (reference sequence). The CDR3 sequence: CASRSVGDQETQYF. The CDR3 DNA is TGTGCCAGCCGATCAGTCGGAGATCAAGAGACCCAGTACTTC.

This chain links TRBV6-6 with TRBJ2-7; 12 bases are shared with TRBD2. J was trimmed by 1 base and V by 6 bases; bases with no gene match: 4. The CDR3 consists of 15 residues. Germline-derived CDR1 and CDR2 are MNHNY and SVGAGI (reference sequence). The CDR3 loop reads CASRPTSGRSYEQYF. DNA of the CDR3: TGTGCCAGCAGACCAACTAGCGGGAGGTCCTACGAGCAGTACTTC.

The chain links TRBV5-1 to TRBJ1-5; D gene unclear. V lost 4 bases and J lost 8, with 13 bases in between. This CDR3 is built from 13 residues. The germline V gene encodes CDR1 SGHRS and CDR2 YFSETQ. The CDR3 region is CASSAGFAEPQHF. In DNA, the CDR3 is TGCGCCAGCAGCGCCGGGTTCGCGGAGCCCCAGCATTTT.

Only one count was recorded for this clone. This CDR3 is CASGGGAYNEQFF. CDR3 in DNA: TGCGCCAGCGGTGGGGGCGCCTACAATGAGCAGTTCTTC. The chain carries TRBV10-2 and TRBJ2-1; perhaps TRBD1 as D (6 bases). This CDR3 comprises 13 residues. Trimming cost V 8 bases and J 2 bases, with 10 bases left between them. Germline V CDR1 and CDR2: WSHSY, SAAADI.

The V and J genes are TRBV7-3 and TRBJ2-2; D is unclear. This CDR3 comprises 14 residues. The germline gives CDR1 SGHTA, CDR2 FQGTGA. V lost 3 bases, J lost 2 bases, and 7 bases lay in between. DNA of the CDR3: TGTGCCAGCAGCTTTATCCCTAACACCGGGGAGCTGTTTTTT. Translating it yields CASSFIPNTGELFF.

The chain links TRBV7-6 to TRBJ1-1, with D uncertain. Germline V lookup: CDR1 SGHVS, CDR2 FNYEAQ. V was trimmed by 1 base and J by 7 bases, leaving 10 bases between them. The CDR3 length is 13 residues. CDR3 bases: TGTGCCAGCAGCTTAGTCCCGGAGGGTGAAGCTTTCTTT. Translating it yields CASSLVPEGEAFF. The variable domain in full, with the rest retrieved from reference TRBV7-6 and TRBJ1-1, is GAGVSQSPRYKVTKRGQDVALRCDPISGHVSLYWYRQALGQGPEFLTYFNYEAQQDKSGLPNDRFSAERPEGSISTLTIQRTEQRDSAMYRCASSLVPEGEAFFGQGTRLTVV.